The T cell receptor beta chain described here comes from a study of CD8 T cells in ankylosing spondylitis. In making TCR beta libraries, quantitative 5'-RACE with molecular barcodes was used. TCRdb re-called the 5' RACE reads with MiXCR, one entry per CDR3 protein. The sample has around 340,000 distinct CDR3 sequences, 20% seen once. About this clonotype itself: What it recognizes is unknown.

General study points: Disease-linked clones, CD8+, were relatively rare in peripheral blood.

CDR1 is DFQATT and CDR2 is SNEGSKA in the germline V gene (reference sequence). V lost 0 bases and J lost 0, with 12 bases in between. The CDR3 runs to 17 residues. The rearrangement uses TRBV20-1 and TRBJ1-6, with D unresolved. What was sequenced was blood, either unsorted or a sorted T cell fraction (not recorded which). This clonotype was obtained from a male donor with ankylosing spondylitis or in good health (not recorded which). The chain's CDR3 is CSARDVAASSYNSPLHF. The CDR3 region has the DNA TGCAGTGCTAGAGATGTGGCGGCTAGCTCCTATAATTCACCCCTCCACTTT.